The present T cell receptor (beta chain) was sequenced within a study of blood T cell repertoires in COVID-19. As for the study in general: Both acute and convalescent COVID-19 samples were obtained from the United States, Italy and Spain. PBMCs, B-cell-depleted T cells, or T cells were the source of the cDNA or gDNA that made up the material.

CDR1 is LNHDA and CDR2 is SQIVND in the germline V gene (reference sequence). The CDR3 consists of 12 residues. Trimming took 10 bases from V and 4 from J, leaving 14 bases between them. In the original processing: Reference gene primers were amplified, and this amplification served to estimate nucleated cell counts. Assay used: immunoSEQ multiplex PCR; TCRdb lists only in-frame clones, some missing. From that table come the V and J calls and clone size; the DNA was used to work out D and trimming. The sample contains around 12,000 clones, 90% of which appear only once. Sequences were obtained from peripheral blood. The sequence was collected from a human donor with active COVID-19. The donor label of this sample is uncertain. The chain combines TRBV19 with TRBJ2-7, with D possibly matching TRBD1 (6 bases). CDR3 in DNA: TGTGCCACCTCGGACAGTAAATACGAGCAGTACTTC. This translates into CATSDSKYEQYF. The variable domain in full, with the rest retrieved from reference TRBV19 and TRBJ2-7, is DGGITQSPKYLFRKEGQNVTLSCEQNLNHDAMYWYRQDPGQGLRLIYYSQIVNDFQKGDIAEGYSVSREKKESFPLTVTSAQKNPTAFYLCATSDSKYEQYFGPGTRLTVT.